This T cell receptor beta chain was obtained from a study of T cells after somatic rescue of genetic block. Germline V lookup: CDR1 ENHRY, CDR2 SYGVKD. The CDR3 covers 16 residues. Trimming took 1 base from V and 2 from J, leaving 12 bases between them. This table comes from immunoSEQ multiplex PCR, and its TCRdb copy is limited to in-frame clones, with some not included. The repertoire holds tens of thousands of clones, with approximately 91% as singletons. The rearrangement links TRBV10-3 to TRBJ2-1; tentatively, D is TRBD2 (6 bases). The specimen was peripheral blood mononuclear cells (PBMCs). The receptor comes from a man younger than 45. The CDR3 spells CAISEWREAPYNEQFF. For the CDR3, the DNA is TGTGCCATCAGTGAGTGGCGGGAAGCACCCTACAATGAGCAGTTCTTC.